This is a list of T cell receptor beta chains from one sample in a study of shared clonotypes between healthy human individuals. TCRdb keeps only in-frame clones here, not all; method: immunoSEQ multiplex PCR. Here the sample spans more than 2 million clones, approximately 96% being singletons. Sequenced material: naive CD4+ T cells sorted from blood. All receptors derive from a young man in good health. Both conserved end residues are part of each CDR3. A D gene is named only where the DNA matches it firmly. Where a row states a size, it is once, few, many or the class of an expanded clone; other rows omit it.

j_gene: TRBJ2-3
d_gene: -
abundance: -
v_gene: TRBV5-1
CDR3aa: CASSYGQGGDTQYF
CDR3nt: TGCGCCAGCAGCTATGGTCAGGGTGGAGATACGCAGTATTTT

j_gene: TRBJ2-3
d_gene: -
abundance: -
v_gene: TRBV19
CDR3aa: CASSIADYTDTQYF
CDR3nt: TGTGCCAGTAGTATAGCCGACTACACAGATACGCAGTATTTT

j_gene: TRBJ2-7
d_gene: -
abundance: -
v_gene: TRBV6-5
CDR3aa: CASTGSRGSYEQYF
CDR3nt: TGTGCCAGCACCGGGTCCCGGGGCTCCTACGAGCAGTACTTC

j_gene: TRBJ2-3
d_gene: -
abundance: -
v_gene: TRBV4-1
CDR3aa: CASSQDFASTDTQYF
CDR3nt: TGCGCCAGCAGCCAAGATTTCGCTAGCACAGATACGCAGTATTTT

j_gene: TRBJ2-2
d_gene: TRBD2
abundance: -
v_gene: TRBV7-2
CDR3aa: CASSRRTSGSNTGELFF
CDR3nt: TGTGCCAGCAGCCGACGGACTAGCGGAAGCAACACCGGGGAGCTGTTTTTT

j_gene: TRBJ2-3
d_gene: TRBD1
abundance: once
v_gene: TRBV29-1
CDR3aa: CSVARQGASTDTQYF
CDR3nt: TGCAGCGTTGCAAGACAGGGGGCTAGCACAGATACGCAGTATTTT

j_gene: TRBJ2-7
d_gene: TRBD2
abundance: -
v_gene: TRBV19
CDR3aa: CASSIGRAGDHEQYF
CDR3nt: TGTGCCAGTAGTATAGGACGAGCGGGAGACCACGAGCAGTACTTC

j_gene: TRBJ2-7
d_gene: -
abundance: -
v_gene: TRBV5-6
CDR3aa: CASSLVGYEQYF
CDR3nt: TGTGCCAGCAGCTTGGTAGGGTACGAGCAGTACTTC

j_gene: TRBJ2-7
d_gene: TRBD2
abundance: few
v_gene: TRBV10-1
CDR3aa: CASSEGLAGYYEQYF
CDR3nt: TGCGCCAGCAGTGAAGGACTAGCGGGTTACTACGAGCAGTACTTC

j_gene: TRBJ1-5
d_gene: -
abundance: -
v_gene: TRBV2
CDR3aa: CASGVLGGNQPQHF
CDR3nt: TGTGCCAGCGGAGTCTTGGGGGGCAATCAGCCCCAGCATTTT